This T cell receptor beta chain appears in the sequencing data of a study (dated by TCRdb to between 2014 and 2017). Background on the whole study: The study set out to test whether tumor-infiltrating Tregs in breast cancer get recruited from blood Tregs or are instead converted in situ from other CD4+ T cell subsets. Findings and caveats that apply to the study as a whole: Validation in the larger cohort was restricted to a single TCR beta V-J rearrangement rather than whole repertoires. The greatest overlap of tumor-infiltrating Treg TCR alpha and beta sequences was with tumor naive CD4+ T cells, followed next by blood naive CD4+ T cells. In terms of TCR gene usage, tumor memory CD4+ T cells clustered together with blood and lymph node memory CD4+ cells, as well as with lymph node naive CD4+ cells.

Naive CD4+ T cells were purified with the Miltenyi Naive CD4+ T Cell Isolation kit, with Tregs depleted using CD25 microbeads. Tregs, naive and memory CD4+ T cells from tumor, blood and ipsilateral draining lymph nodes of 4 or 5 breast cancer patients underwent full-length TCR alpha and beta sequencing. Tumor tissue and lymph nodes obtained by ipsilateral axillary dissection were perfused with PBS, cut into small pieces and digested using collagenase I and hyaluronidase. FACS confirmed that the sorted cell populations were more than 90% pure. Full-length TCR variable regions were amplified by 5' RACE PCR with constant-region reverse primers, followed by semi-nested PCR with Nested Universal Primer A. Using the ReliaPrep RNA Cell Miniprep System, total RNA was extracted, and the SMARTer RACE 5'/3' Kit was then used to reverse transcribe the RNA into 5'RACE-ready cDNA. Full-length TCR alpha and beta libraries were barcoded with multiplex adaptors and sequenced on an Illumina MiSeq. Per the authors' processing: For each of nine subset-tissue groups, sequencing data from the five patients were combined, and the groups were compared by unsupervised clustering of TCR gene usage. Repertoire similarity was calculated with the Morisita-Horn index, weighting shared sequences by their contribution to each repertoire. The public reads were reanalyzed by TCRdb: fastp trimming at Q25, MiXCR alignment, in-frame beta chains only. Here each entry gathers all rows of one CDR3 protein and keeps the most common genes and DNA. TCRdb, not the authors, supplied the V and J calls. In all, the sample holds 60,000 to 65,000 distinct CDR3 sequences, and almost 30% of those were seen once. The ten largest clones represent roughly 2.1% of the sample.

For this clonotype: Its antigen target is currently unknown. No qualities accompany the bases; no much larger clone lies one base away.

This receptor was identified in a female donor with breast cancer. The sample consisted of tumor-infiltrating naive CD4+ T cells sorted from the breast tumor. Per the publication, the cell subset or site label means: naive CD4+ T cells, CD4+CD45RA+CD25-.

The nucleotide sequence is given as TGCAGCGTTGTGGGCATCTATGGCTACACCTTC. This translates into CSVVGIYGYTF. The chain is encoded by TRBV29-1 joined to TRBJ1-2; the D gene lacks a confident call. There are 11 amino acids in the CDR3, from cysteine to phenylalanine inclusive. Only CDR3 DNA remains: 33 bases, in frame from the first base. V is reduced by 4 bases and J by 4 bases, leaving a spacing of 7 bases between them. Per the germline V gene, SQVTM is the CDR1 and ANQGSEA is the CDR2. The entire variable domain, with the stretches around the CDR3 drawn from the reference TRBV29-1 and TRBJ1-2 proteins, is SAVISQKPSRDICQRGTSLTIQCQVDSQVTMMFWYRQQPGQSLTLIATANQGSEATYESGFVIDKFPISRPNLTFSTLTVSNMSPEDSSIYLCSVVGIYGYTFGSGTRLTVV.